This T cell receptor beta chain derives from a study of T-cell reconstitution after alpha-beta-depleted transplantation in children. This clonotype was observed at least ten times. Unique molecular identifiers were used to barcode this TCRbeta library. TCRdb analysed the PCR reads with MiXCR anew, one entry per CDR3 protein. The profile covers about 190,000 distinct CDR3 sequences, with around 6.8% appearing a single time and around 3.1% taken by the ten largest. This CDR3 has 14 residues. The V gene lost 1 base and the J gene lost 3 bases, with 8 bases spanning the gap. Per the germline V gene, CDR1 is MNHEY and CDR2 is SVGAGI.

The chain uses TRBV6-5 and TRBJ2-3; D not certain. The sequence came from a human donor who donated a stem cell graft to a child with Wiskott-Aldrich syndrome. The sequencing here drew on PBMCs from the stem cell graft donor, taken from the stem cell graft. CDR3: CASSYLGATDTQYF. In DNA form, the CDR3 reads TGTGCCAGCAGTTACTTAGGAGCTACAGATACGCAGTATTTT.